These T cell receptor beta chains were read from a single sample in a study of CD8 T cells in ankylosing spondylitis. From the 5' RACE reads, TCRdb called clonotypes with MiXCR, one entry per CDR3 protein. The sample consists of 300,000 to 400,000 distinct CDR3 sequences, more than 20% of them appearing once. The sequenced sample was blood, either unsorted or a sorted T cell fraction (not recorded which). The receptors shown here come from a male donor with ankylosing spondylitis or in good health (not recorded which). Both conserved end residues are part of each CDR3. A D gene is named only where the DNA matches it firmly. Not all rows give a size; the values are once, few, many and, for expanded clones, a class.

>-|-|TRBJ1-1|TRBV6-2/TRBV6-3
CASRQGPTTEAFF
TGTGCCAGCAGACAGGGACCCACCACTGAAGCTTTCTTT
>-|-|TRBJ2-3|TRBV20-1
CSARDPSADTQYF
TGCAGTGCTAGAGATCCGTCCGCAGATACGCAGTATTTT
>TRBD1|-|TRBJ2-1|TRBV7-9
CASSPRGQGWGNEQFF
TGTGCCAGCAGCCCGCGAGGACAGGGGTGGGGGAATGAGCAGTTCTTC
>TRBD1|many|TRBJ1-6|TRBV12-3/TRBV12-4
CASSSGQGGSPLHF
TGTGCCAGCAGTTCGGGACAGGGTGGATCACCCCTCCACTTT
>-|-|TRBJ2-7|TRBV29-1
CSVIYTGTYEQYF
TGCAGCGTCATTTATACCGGGACCTACGAGCAGTACTTC
>-|few|TRBJ2-3|TRBV18
CASSRPADTNTDTQYF
TGTGCCAGCTCGCGTCCCGCGGACACTAACACAGATACGCAGTATTTT
>-|few|TRBJ2-1|TRBV29-1
CSVEDPARGGSSYNEQFF
TGCAGCGTTGAAGACCCTGCAAGGGGGGGGTCCTCCTACAATGAGCAGTTCTTC
>-|few|TRBJ2-7|TRBV3-1
CASRYRQSAVYEQYF
TGTGCCAGCAGATATAGACAGAGCGCGGTCTACGAGCAGTACTTC
>-|few|TRBJ2-1|TRBV6-1
CASTSLGQLSYNEQFF
TGTGCCAGCACCTCCCTCGGGCAACTCTCCTACAATGAGCAGTTCTTC
>-|many|TRBJ2-7|TRBV3-1
CASSQYYEQYF
TGTGCCAGCAGCCAGTACTACGAGCAGTACTTC
>TRBD2|many|TRBJ2-1|TRBV29-1
CSVTGLAGYNEQFF
TGCAGCGTAACGGGACTAGCGGGTTACAATGAGCAGTTCTTC
>-|-|TRBJ2-2|TRBV9
CASSAKQGAGELFF
TGTGCCAGCAGCGCCAAACAGGGAGCCGGGGAGCTGTTTTTT